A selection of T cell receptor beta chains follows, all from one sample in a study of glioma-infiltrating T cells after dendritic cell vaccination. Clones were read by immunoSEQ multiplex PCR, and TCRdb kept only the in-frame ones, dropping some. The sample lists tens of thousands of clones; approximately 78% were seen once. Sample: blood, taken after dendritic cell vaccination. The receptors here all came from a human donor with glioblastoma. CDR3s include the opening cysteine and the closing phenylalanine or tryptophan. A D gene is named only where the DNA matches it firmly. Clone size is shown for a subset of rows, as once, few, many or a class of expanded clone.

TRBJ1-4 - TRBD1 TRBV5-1 TGCGCCAGCAGCTATGGGACAGGCGGTGAAAAACTGTTTTTT CASSYGTGGEKLFF
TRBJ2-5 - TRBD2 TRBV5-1 TGCGCCAGCAGATCCGGGACTAGCGGGACGCAATCGATCGAGACCCAGTACTTC CASRSGTSGTQSIETQYF
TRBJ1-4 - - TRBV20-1 TGCAGTGCTAGCCCGGAAAAACTGTTTTTT CSASPEKLFF
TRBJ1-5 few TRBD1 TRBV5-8 TGTGCCAGCAGCTTCAGGGGGTGTGGGCCGATCCCTTATAGCAATCAGCCCCAGCATTTT CASSFRGCGPIPYSNQPQHF
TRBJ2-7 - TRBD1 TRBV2 TGTGCCAGCAGAAGACAGGGGGGTGGGTACGAGCAGTACTTC CASRRQGGGYEQYF
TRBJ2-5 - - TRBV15 TGTGCCACCAGCAGAGAACTAACGAGCGTCTCAGGGGCCCAGTACTTC CATSRELTSVSGAQYF
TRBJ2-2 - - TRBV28 TGTGCCAGCAGTCCAACGAACACCGGGGAGCTGTTTTTT CASSPTNTGELFF
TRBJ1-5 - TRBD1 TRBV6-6 TGTGCCAGCAGCCGTATTACAGGGGGGAATCAGCCCCAGCATTTT CASSRITGGNQPQHF
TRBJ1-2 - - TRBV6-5 TGTGCCAGCAGAGAAGCTGTTTATGGCTACACCTTC CASREAVYGYTF
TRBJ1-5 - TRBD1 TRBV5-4 TGTGCCAGCAGTCGACAGGGGGATAGCAATCAGCCCCAGCATTTT CASSRQGDSNQPQHF
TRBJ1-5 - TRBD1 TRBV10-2 TGCGCCAGTACAGACAGGGGCAATCAGCCCCAGCATTTT CASTDRGNQPQHF
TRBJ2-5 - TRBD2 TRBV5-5 TGTGCCAGCAGCTACAGCCCGGGGGGCCAAGAGACCCAGTACTTC CASSYSPGGQETQYF
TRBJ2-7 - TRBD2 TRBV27 TGTGCCAGCAGTTCTGGACTAGCGGGGGTCTACGAGCAGTACTTC CASSSGLAGVYEQYF
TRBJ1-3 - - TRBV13 TGTGCCAGCAGGGCGGGGTCGGAAAACACCATATATTTT CASRAGSENTIYF
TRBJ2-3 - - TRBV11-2 TGTGCCAGCAGCTCCCCCCCAGGGTCTAGCACAGATACGCAGTATTTT CASSSPPGSSTDTQYF
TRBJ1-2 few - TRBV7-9 TGTGCCAGCAGCCCCCCGGGGGGCGATGGCTACACCTTC CASSPPGGDGYTF
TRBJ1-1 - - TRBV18 TGTGCCAGCTCACCTCTAAACCAGGGAACTGAAGCTTTCTTT CASSPLNQGTEAFF
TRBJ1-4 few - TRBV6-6 TGTGCCAGCAGTCCAGCCCAATTATCGGGGGAACTGTTTTTT CASSPAQLSGELFF
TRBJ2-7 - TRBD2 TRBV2 TGTGCCAGCAGAGACCCTAGCGGGGGGGCCTACGAGCAGTACTTC CASRDPSGGAYEQYF
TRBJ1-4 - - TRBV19 TGTGCCAGTAGTATTCGGAGGGTCCACCGACTGAATGAAAAACTGTTTTTT CASSIRRVHRLNEKLFF
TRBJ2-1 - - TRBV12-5 TGTGCTAGTGGTTTGTTCGTAGCGGAGGGCTACAATGAGCAGTTCTTC CASGLFVAEGYNEQFF
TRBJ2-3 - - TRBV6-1 TGTGCCAGCACATTTACAGGAACAGATACGCAGTATTTT CASTFTGTDTQYF
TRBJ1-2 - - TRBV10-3 TGTGCCATCAGTGAGGGGCGGCCAGGAGAGGGTAACTATGGCTACACCTTC CAISEGRPGEGNYGYTF
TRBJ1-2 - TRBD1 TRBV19 TGTGCCAGTAGTATAGTGGGACAGCTGAACTATGGCTACACCTTC CASSIVGQLNYGYTF
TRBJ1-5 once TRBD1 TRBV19 TGTGCCACCCACAGGGGCGGCAATCAGCCCCAGCATTTT CATHRGGNQPQHF
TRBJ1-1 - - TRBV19 TGTGCCAGTAGTATGTTCCTGGAGAGGAACACTGAAGCTTTCTTT CASSMFLERNTEAFF